Below are 25 T cell receptor beta chains sequenced from a single sample in a study of T-cell reconstitution after alpha-beta-depleted transplantation in children. Preparation of the TCRbeta library involved a method that used unique molecular identifiers. TCRdb re-called the PCR reads through MiXCR, storing one row per CDR3 protein. The sample includes under 50,000 distinct CDR3 sequences, 52% of them seen just once. Specimen: peripheral blood, collected before TCRalphabeta/CD19-depleted stem cell transplant. These receptors all come from a boy in the first two years of life with SCID, due to receive a stem cell transplant.

CDR3 nucleotide sequence: TGTGCCAGCAGCGCTTCGGCTGGGCAGGGGCCCTACGAGCAGTACTTC. Protein sequence: CASSASAGQGPYEQYF. The chain links TRBV7-6 to TRBJ2-7, with a weak D call TRBD1 (6 bases). The germline V and J ends were trimmed by 5 bases and 2 bases, with 19 bases remaining between them. The CDR3 loop spans 16 amino acids. Germline CDR1 SGHVS, CDR2 FNYEAQ.

The chain carries TRBV9 and TRBJ2-2, with 10 bases lining up with TRBD1. V lost 0 bases and J lost 0; bases outside the gene matches: 2. There are 17 residues in the CDR3. Per the germline V gene, CDR1 is SGDLS and CDR2 is YYNGEE. CDR3 bases: TGTGCCAGCAGCGTAGGTGGGACAGGGGCGAACACCGGGGAGCTGTTTTTT. Translated, it gives CASSVGGTGANTGELFF.

This chain links TRBV7-2 with TRBJ2-3, with D perhaps TRBD1 or TRBD2 (6 bases each). Looked up from germline, CDR1 is SGHTA and CDR2 is FQGNSA. The V end was cut by 2 bases, the J end by 4 bases, with 10 bases between. There are 14 residues in the CDR3. The CDR3 sequence is CASSLTGASDTQYF. CDR3 in DNA: TGTGCCAGCAGCTTAACGGGGGCATCAGATACGCAGTATTTT.

This clonotype was counted a single time. This chain links TRBV6-6 with TRBJ1-1, with D uncertain. This CDR3 is built from 11 residues. Germline V CDR1 and CDR2: MNHNY, SVGAGI (reference sequence). Trimming removed 5 bases at V and 5 bases at J, with 6 bases between. The CDR3, as DNA: TGTGCCAGCAGTGGAGGGACTGAAGCTTTCTTT. Amino acid sequence: CASSGGTEAFF.

CDR3 sequence (DNA): TGTGCCAGCAGTATCGCACAGGGCAGTTTCGAGCAGTACTTC. Amino acids: CASSIAQGSFEQYF. This chain uses TRBV7-2 with TRBJ2-7; D might be TRBD1 (6 bases). CDR3 length: 14 amino acids. The germline gives CDR1 SGHTA, CDR2 FQGNSA. V was pared by 6 bases and J by 6 bases, with 18 bases between.

This clonotype was observed once. The J gene is TRBJ2-1, the V gene TRBV7-6; D unclear. CDR1 SGHVS and CDR2 FNYEAQ come from the germline V gene. Trimming stripped 5 bases from V and 3 bases from J, with 11 bases between. The CDR3 totals 14 residues. In DNA, the CDR3 is TGTGCCAGCAGCACTCGGGCCGGCTACAATGAGCAGTTCTTC. Translation gives CASSTRAGYNEQFF.

The sample holds many counts of this clonotype. The V gene is TRBV7-2, the J gene TRBJ2-3; D gene uncertain. V lost 4 bases, J lost 4 bases, and 9 bases lay in between. The CDR3 consists of 13 residues. CDR1 SGHTA and CDR2 FQGNSA come from the germline V gene. Here the CDR3 reads CASSSAFPDTQYF. CDR3 bases: TGTGCCAGCAGCTCGGCTTTCCCAGATACGCAGTATTTT.

The chain links TRBV12-3 or TRBV12-4 to TRBJ1-5, with D perhaps TRBD1 (6 bases). The CDR3 length is 16 residues. V was clipped by 3 bases and J by 5 bases, with 17 bases between them. The CDR3 protein is CASSFSLTGLDQPQHF. The CDR3 nucleotides are TGTGCCAGCAGTTTCTCCCTGACAGGTCTGGATCAGCCCCAGCATTTT.

This clonotype was observed a handful of times. This chain uses TRBV27 with TRBJ1-2; no definite D call. CDR1 and CDR2 from the germline V gene are MNHEY and SMNVEV (reference sequence). V lost 5 bases and J lost 8, with 27 bases in between. The CDR3 runs 17 residues. In DNA, the CDR3 is TGTGCCAGCAGTCCATATTCCATAGGAGAGGCGAGGTGGGGCTACACCTTC. Its protein product is CASSPYSIGEARWGYTF.

The gene calls are TRBV20-1 and TRBJ2-7, with TRBD1 identical over 9 bases. The CDR3 covers 16 residues. CDR1 and CDR2 (germline): DFQATT, SNEGSKA (reference sequence). Trimming took 0 bases from V and 0 from J; bases not matched to a gene: 6. The DNA for the CDR3 is TGCAGTGCTAGAGATCGGGACAGGGCCATCTCCTACGAGCAGTACTTC. Translating gives CSARDRDRAISYEQYF.

This chain joins TRBV7-9 and TRBJ2-6, with D possibly being TRBD1 (6 bases). CDR1 SEHNR and CDR2 FQNEAQ come from the germline V gene (reference sequence). Trimming cost V 4 bases and J 2 bases, with 12 bases left between them. CDR3 length: 16 residues. CDR3 nucleotides: TGTGCCAGCAGCTACTCCAGGGGCACTGGGGCCAACGTCCTGACTTTC. Amino acid sequence: CASSYSRGTGANVLTF.

The rearrangement links TRBV20-1 to TRBJ1-2; TRBD1 agrees at 11 bases. Germline CDR1 and CDR2: DFQATT and SNEGSKA (reference sequence). After removal of 5 bases from V and 7 bases from J, the junction contained 12 bases not matched to a gene. The CDR3 has 15 residues. CDR3 bases: TGCAGTGCTGAACACACCGGGACAGGGGGTACTGGCTACACCTTC. Protein: CSAEHTGTGGTGYTF.

The chain carries TRBV20-1 and TRBJ1-5, with D hard to call. This CDR3 has 13 amino acids. From germline, CDR1 is DFQATT and CDR2 SNEGSKA (reference sequence). V was trimmed by 3 bases and J by 5 bases, leaving 11 bases between them. CDR3 in DNA: TGCAGTGCTAGTTCAGTACGTGATCAGCCCCAGCATTTT. Protein: CSASSVRDQPQHF.

This clonotype was detected once. The chain has TRBV4-1 and TRBJ1-2, with D perhaps TRBD1 (5 bases). CDR1 and CDR2 (germline): MGHRA, YSYEKL. The CDR3 runs 13 residues. Deletions cut 3 bases from V and 2 bases from J, with 7 bases between. CDR3 sequence reads: CASSHPGNYGYTF. CDR3 coding DNA: TGCGCCAGCAGCCATCCAGGGAACTATGGCTACACCTTC.

The chain is built from TRBV7-7 and TRBJ2-2, with a tentative D call TRBD2 (5 bases). Germline values: CDR1 SSHAT, CDR2 FNYEAQ (reference sequence). The CDR3 spans 14 residues. The CDR3 DNA follows: TGTGCTAGCGAAAGGTTCGCGAACACCGGGGAGCTGTTTTTT. This sequence encodes CASERFANTGELFF.

This chain links TRBV6-1 with TRBJ1-4, with no clear D. The CDR3 has 14 amino acids. Germline CDR1 and CDR2: MNHNS and SASEGT. V was clipped by 7 bases and J by 0 bases, with 9 bases between them. The CDR3 DNA is TGTGCCAGCACCAGGTCTTCAACTAATGAAAAACTGTTTTTT. Protein sequence: CASTRSSTNEKLFF.

This clonotype was seen ten or more times. CDR3 loop: CASSSWGGATSPTQETQYF. CDR3 sequence (DNA): TGTGCCAGCAGCTCTTGGGGGGGGGCGACTAGCCCGACCCAAGAGACCCAGTACTTC. The chain couples TRBV5-6 to TRBJ2-5, with D maybe TRBD2 (7 bases). Per germline, CDR1 SGHDT and CDR2 YYEEEE. The CDR3 has 19 amino acids. V lost 3 bases and J lost 1, with 25 bases in between.

The V gene is TRBV4-3, the J gene TRBJ2-5; TRBD2 agrees at 10 bases. The CDR3 runs to 17 residues. V shed 0 bases, J shed 4 bases, and the junction held 8 bases outside the gene matches. CDR1 LGHNA and CDR2 YSLEER come from the germline V gene. In DNA, the CDR3 is TGCGCCAGCAGCCAAGATCGAACTAGCGGGGAGGCAGAGACCCAGTACTTC. It is translated as CASSQDRTSGEAETQYF.

J is TRBJ2-7 and V is TRBV2, with TRBD1 as a possible D gene (5 bases). From germline, CDR1 is SNHLY and CDR2 FYNNEI. V lost 2 bases, J lost 2 bases, and 10 bases lay in between. The CDR3 sequence is 14 residues long. CDR3 nucleotide sequence: TGTGCCAGCAGTGAAAACAGGACCCCCTACGAGCAGTACTTC. Its translation is CASSENRTPYEQYF.

The chain has TRBV5-4 and TRBJ2-5, with TRBD1 matching 8 bases. This CDR3 has 14 residues. V lost 4 bases and J lost 2; bases outside the gene matches: 4. CDR1 and CDR2 (germline): SGHNT, YYREEE (reference sequence). As DNA, the CDR3 is TGTGCCAGCAGCCCGGACAGGGTTCAAGAGACCCAGTACTTC. This encodes CASSPDRVQETQYF.

CDR3 sequence reads: CASSIQFSDRFSYEQYF. The CDR3 DNA is TGTGCCAGTAGTATCCAATTTTCGGACAGGTTCTCCTACGAGCAGTACTTC. The chain combines TRBV19 with TRBJ2-7, with 7 bases aligning to TRBD1. The CDR3 has 17 residues. From germline, CDR1 is LNHDA and CDR2 SQIVND (reference sequence). Germline trimming cut 3 bases from V and 0 bases from J; bases unmatched to any gene: 11. Using reference TRBV19 and TRBJ2-7 for the parts outside the CDR3, the full variable domain is DGGITQSPKYLFRKEGQNVTLSCEQNLNHDAMYWYRQDPGQGLRLIYYSQIVNDFQKGDIAEGYSVSREKKESFPLTVTSAQKNPTAFYLCASSIQFSDRFSYEQYFGPGTRLTVT.

The rearrangement links TRBV7-2 to TRBJ2-7; D possibly corresponds to TRBD1 (6 bases). There are 14 residues in the CDR3. Trimming shortened V by 0 bases and J by 2 bases, and 8 bases separated the two germline ends. Germline V lookup: CDR1 SGHTA, CDR2 FQGNSA. The CDR3 region is CASSLAQGTYEQYF. In DNA, the CDR3 is TGTGCCAGCAGCTTAGCGCAGGGGACCTACGAGCAGTACTTC.

This clonotype was counted only a few times. The V call is TRBV6-2 or TRBV6-3, the J call TRBJ2-7, with D maybe TRBD1 (6 bases). Between the trimmed V and J ends, which lost 5 bases and 2 bases, there was a span of 13 bases. Germline loops: CDR1 MNHEY, CDR2 SVGEGT. The CDR3 is 14 amino acids. The CDR3 loop reads CASSRNREPYEQYF. Here the CDR3 DNA reads TGTGCCAGCAGTCGTAACAGGGAACCCTACGAGCAGTACTTC.

V gene TRBV5-5 combines with J gene TRBJ1-5; no firm D call. The V end was cut by 1 base, the J end by 3 bases, with 11 bases between. The CDR3 consists of 15 residues. The V gene's germline CDR1 is SGHKS and CDR2 YYEKEE (reference sequence). CDR3 sequence reads: CASSLSVGYNQPQHF. CDR3 in DNA: TGTGCCAGCAGCTTGTCCGTAGGTTACAATCAGCCCCAGCATTTT.

The CDR3 DNA is TGCGCCAGCAGGGACCCCGGCACAGATACGCAGTATTTT. Its translation is CASRDPGTDTQYF. The chain uses TRBV10-2 and TRBJ2-3; D is uncertain. The CDR3 loop spans 13 amino acids. Trimming pared 6 bases from V and 1 base from J, leaving 8 bases between. The germline CDR1 and CDR2 sequences are WSHSY and SAAADI.